The 16 T cell receptor beta chains listed next were all sequenced from one sample in a study of blood T cell repertoires in COVID-19. Sequenced by immunoSEQ multiplex PCR; TCRdb stores in-frame clones only, minus some. The table records 150,000 to 200,000 clones, around 89% of them present only once. Sequencing input: PBMCs or T cells enriched from blood (not recorded which). The receptors shown here come from a woman under 30 who had recovered from COVID-19.

The genes are TRBV5-1 and TRBJ2-4; weak D call: TRBD2 (6 bases). V was trimmed by 0 bases and J by 8 bases, leaving 9 bases between them. Germline V gene data show CDR1 as SGHRS and CDR2 as YFSETQ. The CDR3 totals 13 residues. The CDR3 bases are TGCGCCAGCAGCTTGGGGGACTTTGACATTCAGTACTTC. This gives the protein CASSLGDFDIQYF.

The chain links TRBV15 to TRBJ1-1, with D unclear. V dropped 0 bases and J dropped 1 base, with 6 bases sitting between them. This CDR3 is 14 amino acids long. Germline CDR1 is LNHNV and CDR2 is YYDKDF (reference sequence). The CDR3 coding sequence is TGTGCCACCAGCAGAGATTACGGGAACACTGAAGCTTTCTTT. Translated: CATSRDYGNTEAFF.

The genes are TRBV5-4 and TRBJ1-4; 8 positions match TRBD1. Germline CDR1 is SGHNT and CDR2 is YYREEE (reference sequence). V lost 3 bases and J lost 7; bases outside the gene matches: 11. CDR3 length: 16 residues. The CDR3 sequence: CASSSSLTGAGEKLFF. The CDR3 DNA reads as TGTGCCAGCAGCTCATCTCTGACAGGGGCGGGTGAAAAACTGTTTTTT.

The CDR3 loop is CASSGEGLAGGNEQFF. The CDR3 DNA follows: TGTGCCAGCAGCGGAGAGGGACTAGCGGGAGGCAATGAGCAGTTCTTC. The V gene is TRBV9, the J gene TRBJ2-1; 15 bases fit TRBD2. Germline-derived CDR1 and CDR2 are SGDLS and YYNGEE. Germline trimming cut 3 bases from V and 6 bases from J; bases unmatched to any gene: 4. The CDR3 has 16 residues.

The chain recombines TRBV2 with TRBJ2-7; 12 bases align to TRBD2. CDR3 length: 16 amino acids. V gave up 1 base and J gave up 4 bases; unmatched junction bases: 5. Per the germline V gene, CDR1 is SNHLY and CDR2 is FYNNEI. The CDR3 sequence: CASSEGTSGRLYEQYF. For the CDR3, the DNA is TGTGCCAGCAGTGAAGGTACTAGCGGGAGGCTGTACGAGCAGTACTTC.

This rearrangement joins TRBV15 to TRBJ2-7; no clear D. V was trimmed by 1 base and J by 2 bases, leaving 15 bases between them. This CDR3 comprises 16 residues. CDR1 and CDR2 from the germline V gene are LNHNV and YYDKDF (reference sequence). The DNA for the CDR3 is TGTGCCACCAGCAGAGGATGGCCGATCGAACCCTACGAGCAGTACTTC. Translating it yields CATSRGWPIEPYEQYF.

The CDR3 nucleotides read TGTGCCAGCAGTGAACCGGGACAGGGGGCCTCTGGGGCCAACGTCCTGACTTTC. Translating it yields CASSEPGQGASGANVLTF. The chain uses TRBV2 and TRBJ2-6, with 12 bases aligning to TRBD1. With 2 bases clipped from V and 0 bases from J, the junction kept 2 bases outside the gene matches. The CDR3 has 18 residues. Germline V gene data show CDR1 as SNHLY and CDR2 as FYNNEI.

This clone was counted only a few times. The chain recombines TRBV6-2 or TRBV6-3 with TRBJ2-7; 11 bases agree with TRBD2. There are 14 residues in the CDR3. CDR1 and CDR2 (germline): MNHEY, SVGEGT. With 4 bases clipped from V and 6 bases from J, the junction kept 5 bases outside the gene matches. The CDR3 reads CASSLAGGRGEQYF. DNA for the CDR3: TGTGCCAGCAGTTTAGCGGGAGGGCGAGGCGAGCAGTACTTC.

The gene calls are TRBV28 and TRBJ2-7; weak D call: TRBD1 (5 bases). V was cut by 3 bases and J by 5 bases, with 8 bases left in between. This CDR3 has 12 residues. The germline gives CDR1 MDHEN, CDR2 SYDVKM. CDR3 bases: TGTGCCAGCAGTTTTAGGGGCCACGAGCAGTACTTC. The encoded protein is CASSFRGHEQYF.

DNA for the CDR3: TGTGCCAGCAGCTTAGAATCCTCTAGCGGGAGGGGGGAGCTGTTTTTT. This gives the protein CASSLESSSGRGELFF. The chain carries TRBV11-2 and TRBJ2-2, with 11 bases identical to TRBD2. V was clipped by 0 bases and J by 8 bases; unmatched bases: 5. In germline, CDR1 is SGHAT, CDR2 FQNNGV. This CDR3 region has 16 residues.

The V gene is TRBV2, the J gene TRBJ2-3; no reliable D call. V was clipped by 4 bases and J by 6 bases, with 8 bases between them. This CDR3 region has 12 residues. Germline CDR1 and CDR2: SNHLY and FYNNEI. Here the CDR3 DNA reads TGTGCCAGCAGTGGTACCCGGGATACGCAGTATTTT. It encodes CASSGTRDTQYF.

This clone was seen just once. This rearrangement joins TRBV6-1 to TRBJ2-3; TRBD2 agrees at 12 bases. The CDR3 covers 17 residues. Trimming cost V 1 base and J 4 bases; bases outside gene matches: 6. The V gene's germline CDR1 is MNHNS and CDR2 SASEGT. Here the CDR3 reads CASSEVPSGRAPDTQYF. The CDR3 nucleotides are TGTGCCAGCAGTGAAGTTCCTAGCGGGAGGGCCCCAGATACGCAGTATTTT.

V usage is TRBV5-1 and J usage is TRBJ2-7, with 7 bases aligning to TRBD1. Germline CDR1 SGHRS, CDR2 YFSETQ. Losses at the gene ends were 3 bases for V and 4 bases for J; bases not matched to a gene: 10. This CDR3 has 15 residues. This CDR3 is CASSYPGTEMYEQYF. The CDR3 nucleotides are TGCGCCAGCAGCTACCCCGGGACAGAGATGTACGAGCAGTACTTC.

This chain uses TRBV9 with TRBJ2-7, with D possibly TRBD2 on 6 matching bases. Trimming took 0 bases from V and 6 from J, leaving 13 bases between them. The length of the CDR3 is 14 residues. Looked up from germline, CDR1 is SGDLS and CDR2 is YYNGEE. CDR3 sequence: CASSVGGTGGEQYF. For the CDR3, the DNA is TGTGCCAGCAGCGTAGGAGGGACTGGGGGCGAGCAGTACTTC.

The chain couples TRBV29-1 to TRBJ1-4, with no clear D. Germline assignment: CDR1 SQVTM and CDR2 ANQGSEA. Trimming took off 4 bases at V and 0 bases at J, with 3 bases between the two ends. This CDR3 is 12 amino acids long. The CDR3 nucleotides read TGCAGCGTTGCCGCAACTAATGAAAAACTGTTTTTT. Amino acids: CSVAATNEKLFF.

This clone was recorded only once. The V gene is TRBV5-5, the J gene TRBJ2-5; 7 positions match TRBD1. The V gene's germline CDR1 is SGHKS and CDR2 YYEKEE (reference sequence). V trimming: 5 bases; J trimming: 0 bases; junction bases outside the gene matches: 4. This CDR3 has 14 residues. The CDR3 DNA sequence: TGTGCCAGCAGGAAGACAGGGAACCAAGAGACCCAGTACTTC. Translating it yields CASRKTGNQETQYF.